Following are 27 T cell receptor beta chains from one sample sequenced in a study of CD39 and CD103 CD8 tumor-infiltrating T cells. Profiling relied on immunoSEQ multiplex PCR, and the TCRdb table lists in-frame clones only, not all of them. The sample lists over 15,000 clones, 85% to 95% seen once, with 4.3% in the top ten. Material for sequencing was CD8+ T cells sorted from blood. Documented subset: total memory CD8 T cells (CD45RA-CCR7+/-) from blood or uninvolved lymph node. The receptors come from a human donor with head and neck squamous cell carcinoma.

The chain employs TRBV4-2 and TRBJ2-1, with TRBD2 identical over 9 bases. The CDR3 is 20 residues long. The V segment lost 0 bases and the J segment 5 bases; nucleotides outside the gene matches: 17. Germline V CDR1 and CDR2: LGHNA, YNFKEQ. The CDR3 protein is CASSQDSEVYWTSANNEQFF. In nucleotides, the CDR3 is TGTGCCAGCAGCCAAGATAGTGAGGTATACTGGACTAGCGCAAACAATGAGCAGTTCTTC.

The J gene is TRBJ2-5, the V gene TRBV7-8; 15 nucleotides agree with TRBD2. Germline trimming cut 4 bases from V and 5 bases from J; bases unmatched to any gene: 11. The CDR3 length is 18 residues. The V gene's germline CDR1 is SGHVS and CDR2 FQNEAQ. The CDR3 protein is CASSWTSGGATVIETQYF. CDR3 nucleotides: TGTGCCAGCAGCTGGACTAGCGGGGGGGCCACTGTTATCGAGACCCAGTACTTC.

The CDR3 here is CASSDTGELFF. The CDR3 region has the DNA TGTGCCAGTAGTGACACCGGGGAGCTGTTTTTT. The V gene is TRBV19, the J gene TRBJ2-2; D not certain. The CDR3 consists of 11 residues. With 5 bases removed from V and 3 bases from J, the gap between germline ends came to 1 base. CDR1 is LNHDA and CDR2 is SQIVND in the germline V gene (reference sequence).

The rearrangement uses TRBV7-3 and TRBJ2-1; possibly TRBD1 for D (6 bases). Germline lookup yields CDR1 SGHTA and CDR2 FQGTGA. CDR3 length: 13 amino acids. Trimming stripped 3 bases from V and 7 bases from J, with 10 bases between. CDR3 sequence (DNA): TGTGCCAGCAGCTTCCTACAGGGTAATGAGCAGTTCTTC. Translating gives CASSFLQGNEQFF.

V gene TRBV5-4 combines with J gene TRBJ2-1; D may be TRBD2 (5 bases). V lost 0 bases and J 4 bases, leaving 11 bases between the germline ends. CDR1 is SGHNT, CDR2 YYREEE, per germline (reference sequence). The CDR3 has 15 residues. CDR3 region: CASSLGPAAYNEQFF. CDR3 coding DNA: TGTGCCAGCAGCTTGGGCCCAGCGGCGTACAATGAGCAGTTCTTC.

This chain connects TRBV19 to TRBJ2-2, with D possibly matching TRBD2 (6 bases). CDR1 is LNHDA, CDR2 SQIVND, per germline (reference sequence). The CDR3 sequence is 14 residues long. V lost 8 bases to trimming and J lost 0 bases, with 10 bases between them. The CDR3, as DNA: TGTGCCAGTGAGTGGGGGGCGAACACCGGGGAGCTGTTTTTT. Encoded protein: CASEWGANTGELFF.

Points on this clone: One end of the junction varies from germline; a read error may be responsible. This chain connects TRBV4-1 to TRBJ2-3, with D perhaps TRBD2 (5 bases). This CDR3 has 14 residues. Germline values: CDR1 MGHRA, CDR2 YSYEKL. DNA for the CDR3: TGCGCCAGCAGTCAAGGTGCACCGGGATATACGCAGTATTTT. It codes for CASSQGAPGYTQYF.

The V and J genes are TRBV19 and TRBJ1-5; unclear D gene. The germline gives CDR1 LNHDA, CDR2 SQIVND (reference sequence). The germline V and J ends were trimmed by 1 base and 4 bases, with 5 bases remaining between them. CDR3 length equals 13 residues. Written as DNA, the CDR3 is TGTGCCAGTAGTATAGCCAGGAATCAGCCCCAGCATTTT. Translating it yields CASSIARNQPQHF.

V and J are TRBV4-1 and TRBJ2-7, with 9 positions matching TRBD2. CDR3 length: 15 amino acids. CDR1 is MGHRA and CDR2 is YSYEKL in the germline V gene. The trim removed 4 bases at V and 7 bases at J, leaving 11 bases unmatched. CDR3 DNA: TGCGCCAGCAGCCCTCGACTAGCGGTTTGGTGGGAGCAGTACTTC. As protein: CASSPRLAVWWEQYF.

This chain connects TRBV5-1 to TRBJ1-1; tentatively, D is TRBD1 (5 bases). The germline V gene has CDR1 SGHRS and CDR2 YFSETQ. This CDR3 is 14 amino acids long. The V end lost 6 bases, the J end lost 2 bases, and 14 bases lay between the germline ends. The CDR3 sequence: CASNSGGLNTEAFF. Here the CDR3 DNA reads TGCGCCAGCAACTCGGGGGGACTCAACACTGAAGCTTTCTTT.

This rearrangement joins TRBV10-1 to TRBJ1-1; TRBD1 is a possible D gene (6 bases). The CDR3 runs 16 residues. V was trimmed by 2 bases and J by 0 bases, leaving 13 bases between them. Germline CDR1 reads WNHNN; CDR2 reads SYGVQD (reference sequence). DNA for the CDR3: TGCGCCAGCAGTGAGGGCCGGGGGGCTTTGAACACTGAAGCTTTCTTT. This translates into CASSEGRGALNTEAFF.

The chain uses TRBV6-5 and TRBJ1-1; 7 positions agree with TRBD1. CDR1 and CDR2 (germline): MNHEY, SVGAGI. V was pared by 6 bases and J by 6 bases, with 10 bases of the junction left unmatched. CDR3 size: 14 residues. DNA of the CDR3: TGTGCCAGCAGATCGGGACAGAATGCCGCTGAAGCTTTCTTT. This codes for CASRSGQNAAEAFF.

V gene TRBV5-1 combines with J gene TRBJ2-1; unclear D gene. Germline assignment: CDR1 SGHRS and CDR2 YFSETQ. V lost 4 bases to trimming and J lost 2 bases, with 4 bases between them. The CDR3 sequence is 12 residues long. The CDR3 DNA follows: TGCGCCAGCAGCCAGGCCTACAATGAGCAGTTCTTC. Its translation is CASSQAYNEQFF.

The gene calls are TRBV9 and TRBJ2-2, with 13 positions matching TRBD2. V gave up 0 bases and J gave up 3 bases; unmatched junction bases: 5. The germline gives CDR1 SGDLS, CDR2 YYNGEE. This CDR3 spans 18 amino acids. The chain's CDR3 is CASSVAGTSGAHTGELFF. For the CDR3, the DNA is TGTGCCAGCAGCGTAGCGGGGACTAGCGGGGCCCACACCGGGGAGCTGTTTTTT.

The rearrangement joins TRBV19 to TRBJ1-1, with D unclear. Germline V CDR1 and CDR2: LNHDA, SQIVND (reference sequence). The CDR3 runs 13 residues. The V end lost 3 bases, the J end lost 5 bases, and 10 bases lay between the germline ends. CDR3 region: CASSINDGTEAFF. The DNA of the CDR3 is TGTGCCAGTAGTATCAACGACGGTACTGAAGCTTTCTTT.

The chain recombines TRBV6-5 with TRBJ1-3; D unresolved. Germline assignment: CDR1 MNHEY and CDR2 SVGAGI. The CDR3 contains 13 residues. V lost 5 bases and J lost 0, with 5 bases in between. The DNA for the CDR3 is TGTGCCAGCAGTACTAGCTCTGGAAACACCATATATTTT. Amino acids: CASSTSSGNTIYF.

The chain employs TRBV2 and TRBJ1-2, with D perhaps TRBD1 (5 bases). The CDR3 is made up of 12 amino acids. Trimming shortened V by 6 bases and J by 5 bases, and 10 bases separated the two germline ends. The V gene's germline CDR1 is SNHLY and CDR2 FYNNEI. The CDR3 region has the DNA TGTGCCAGCAGACAGGAGATATATGGCTACACCTTC. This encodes CASRQEIYGYTF.

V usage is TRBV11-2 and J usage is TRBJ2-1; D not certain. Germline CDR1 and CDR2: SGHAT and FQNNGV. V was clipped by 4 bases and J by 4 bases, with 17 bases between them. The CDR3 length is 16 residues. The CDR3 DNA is TGTGCCAGCAGCTCCGTGGGAAACGGCGTTTACAATGAGCAGTTCTTC. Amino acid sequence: CASSSVGNGVYNEQFF.

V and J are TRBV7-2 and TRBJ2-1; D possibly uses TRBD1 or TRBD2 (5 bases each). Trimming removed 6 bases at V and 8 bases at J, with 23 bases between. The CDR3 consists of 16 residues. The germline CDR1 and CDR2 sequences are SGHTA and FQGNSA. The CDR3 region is CASRPLPGRGLYEQFF. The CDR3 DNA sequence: TGTGCCAGCAGACCGCTACCGGGACGGGGCCTCTATGAGCAGTTCTTC.

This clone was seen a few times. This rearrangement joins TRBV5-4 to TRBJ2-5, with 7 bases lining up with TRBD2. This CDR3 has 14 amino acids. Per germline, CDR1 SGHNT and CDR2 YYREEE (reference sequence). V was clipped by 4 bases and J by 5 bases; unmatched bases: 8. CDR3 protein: CASSGEAGPETQYF. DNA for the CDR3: TGTGCCAGCAGCGGGGAAGCGGGGCCCGAGACCCAGTACTTC.

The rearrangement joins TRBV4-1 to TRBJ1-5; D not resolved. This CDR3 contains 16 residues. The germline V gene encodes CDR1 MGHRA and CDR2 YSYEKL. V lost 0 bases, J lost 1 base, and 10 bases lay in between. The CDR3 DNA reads TGCGCCAGCAGCCAAGATCCGGAAATGAGCAATCAGCCCCAGCATTTT. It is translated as CASSQDPEMSNQPQHF.

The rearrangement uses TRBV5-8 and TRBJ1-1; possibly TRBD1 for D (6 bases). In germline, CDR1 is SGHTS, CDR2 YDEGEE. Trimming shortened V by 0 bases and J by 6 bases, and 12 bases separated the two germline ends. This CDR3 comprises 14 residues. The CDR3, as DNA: TGTGCCAGCAGCTTGGAATGGGGGGCCCCTGAAGCTTTCTTT. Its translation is CASSLEWGAPEAFF.

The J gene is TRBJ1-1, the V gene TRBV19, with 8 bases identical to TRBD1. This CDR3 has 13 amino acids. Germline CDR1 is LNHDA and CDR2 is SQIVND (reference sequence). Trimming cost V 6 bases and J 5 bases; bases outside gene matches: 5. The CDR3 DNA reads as TGTGCCAGTAGAGGACAGGGAGAGACTGAAGCTTTCTTT. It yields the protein CASRGQGETEAFF. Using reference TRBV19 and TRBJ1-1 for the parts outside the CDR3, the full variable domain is DGGITQSPKYLFRKEGQNVTLSCEQNLNHDAMYWYRQDPGQGLRLIYYSQIVNDFQKGDIAEGYSVSREKKESFPLTVTSAQKNPTAFYLCASRGQGETEAFFGQGTRLTVV.

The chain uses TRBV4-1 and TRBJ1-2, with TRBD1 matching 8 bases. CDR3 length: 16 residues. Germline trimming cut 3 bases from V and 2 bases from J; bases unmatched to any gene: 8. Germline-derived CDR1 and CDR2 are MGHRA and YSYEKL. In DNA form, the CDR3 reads TGCGCCAGCAGCCAGGGGTGGACAGGGTTGAACTATGGCTACACCTTC. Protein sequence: CASSQGWTGLNYGYTF.

The CDR3 sequence: CASSLLRGRTQETQYF. In DNA form, the CDR3 reads TGTGCCAGCAGCTTACTACGAGGCCGGACCCAAGAGACCCAGTACTTC. The chain links TRBV11-1 to TRBJ2-5; D remains unclear. With 2 bases removed from V and 1 base from J, the gap between germline ends came to 14 bases. CDR3 size: 16 residues. In germline, CDR1 is SGHAT, CDR2 FQDESV (reference sequence).

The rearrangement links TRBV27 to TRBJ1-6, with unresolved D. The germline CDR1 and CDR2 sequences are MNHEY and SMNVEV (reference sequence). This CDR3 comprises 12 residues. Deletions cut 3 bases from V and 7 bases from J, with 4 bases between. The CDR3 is CASSLTNSPLHF. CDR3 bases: TGTGCCAGCAGTTTGACGAATTCACCCCTCCACTTT.

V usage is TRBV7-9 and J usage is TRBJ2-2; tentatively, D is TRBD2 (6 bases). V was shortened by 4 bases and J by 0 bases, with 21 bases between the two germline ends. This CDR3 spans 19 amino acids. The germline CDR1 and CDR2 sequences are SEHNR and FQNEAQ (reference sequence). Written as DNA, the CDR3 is TGTGCCAGCAGCTCCACCACACTAGCAGAACTTTCGAACACCGGGGAGCTGTTTTTT. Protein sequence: CASSSTTLAELSNTGELFF.